This T cell receptor beta chain was found in a study of T cell changes during pregnancy in multiple sclerosis. Clones were sequenced by immunoSEQ multiplex PCR, and TCRdb holds only the in-frame ones, with some missing. The sample has about 60,000 clones; about 92% are singletons. The sample was peripheral blood, taken after pregnancy. This receptor was taken from a female donor with multiple sclerosis, enrolled in a pregnancy study.

As DNA, the CDR3 is TGCGCCAGCAGCTCGGACACCGGGGAGCTGTTTTTT. Translation: CASSSDTGELFF. The chain employs TRBV5-1 and TRBJ2-2; D is undetermined. Per the germline V gene, CDR1 is SGHRS and CDR2 is YFSETQ. The CDR3 covers 12 residues. The germline V and J ends were trimmed by 3 bases and 3 bases, with 3 bases remaining between them.